A single sample is the source of the 15 T cell receptor beta chains below, sequenced in a study of T cells in Graves' hyperthyroidism and ophthalmopathy. RNA transcripts gave rise to amplified TCR beta CDR3 regions. When the TCR CDR3 underwent first-round RT-PCR, the HTBI primer set was used. TCRdb re-analysed the multiplex PCR reads in MiXCR, keeping a single row per CDR3 protein. The sample contains 450,000 to 650,000 distinct CDR3 sequences, 17% of which appear only once. Sequenced material: blood. These receptors originate from a woman aged 18 to 35 with Graves' ophthalmopathy.

This clonotype was counted ten times or more. The chain has TRBV6-1 and TRBJ2-7, with D perhaps matching TRBD2 (6 bases). The V end lost 7 bases, the J end lost 6 bases, and 19 bases lay between the germline ends. The CDR3 has 14 residues. The germline V gene has CDR1 MNHNS and CDR2 SASEGT. CDR3 protein: CASTPRYGGGEQYF. Written as DNA, the CDR3 is TGTGCCAGCACCCCCCGATATGGGGGAGGCGAGCAGTACTTC.

This clonotype was picked up many times. This rearrangement joins TRBV30 to TRBJ1-1; D is perhaps TRBD1 (5 bases). The CDR3 covers 15 residues. CDR1 and CDR2 (germline): GTSNPN, SVGIG (reference sequence). The germline V and J ends were trimmed by 1 base and 4 bases, with 16 bases remaining between them. The CDR3 loop reads CAWSDMSRGSTEAFF. The CDR3 DNA is TGTGCCTGGAGTGATATGTCAAGGGGTAGCACTGAAGCTTTCTTT.

In its sample, this clonotype was seen many times. The chain has TRBV30 and TRBJ1-1; TRBD1 is a possible D gene (6 bases). CDR3 length equals 14 residues. V gave up 4 bases and J gave up 1 base, with 13 bases separating them. The V gene's germline CDR1 is GTSNPN and CDR2 SVGIG (reference sequence). This CDR3 reads CAWILGDTNTEAFF. In nucleotides, the CDR3 is TGTGCCTGGATTCTCGGGGACACGAACACTGAAGCTTTCTTT.

The chain combines TRBV5-1 with TRBJ2-3; D may be TRBD1 (5 bases). This CDR3 region has 14 residues. V lost 0 bases to trimming and J lost 3 bases, with 8 bases between them. CDR1 and CDR2 (germline): SGHRS, YFSETQ. The CDR3 sequence is CASSLARVTDTQYF. CDR3 bases: TGCGCCAGCAGCTTGGCCAGGGTGACAGATACGCAGTATTTT.

There are many counts of this clonotype. This chain connects TRBV5-5 to TRBJ2-2; D unresolved. Per germline, CDR1 SGHKS and CDR2 YYEKEE (reference sequence). CDR3 length: 15 amino acids. V was clipped by 0 bases and J by 0 bases, with 6 bases between them. The CDR3 sequence: CASSLDNTNTGELFF. CDR3 DNA sequence: TGTGCCAGCAGCTTGGATAATACGAACACCGGGGAGCTGTTTTTT.

This clonotype was counted ten times or more. This chain joins TRBV5-1 and TRBJ2-7; D ambiguous. The germline V and J ends were trimmed by 0 bases and 7 bases, with 14 bases remaining between them. The CDR3 is 14 residues long. CDR1 and CDR2 (germline): SGHRS, YFSETQ. The CDR3 spells CASSLEVPLSEQYF. In nucleotides, the CDR3 is TGCGCCAGCAGCTTGGAAGTCCCTTTGTCGGAGCAGTACTTC.

This clonotype was observed many times. The CDR3 loop reads CASSPYGTNTGELFF. The CDR3 bases are TGCGCCAGCAGCCCATATGGAACGAACACCGGGGAGCTGTTTTTT. This rearrangement joins TRBV5-1 to TRBJ2-2; D call uncertain. From germline, CDR1 is SGHRS and CDR2 YFSETQ. V lost 4 bases, J lost 0 bases, and 10 bases lay in between. The length of the CDR3 is 15 residues.

This clonotype was counted at least ten times. The gene calls are TRBV6-1 and TRBJ2-7; 10 bases match TRBD2. The CDR3 loop spans 15 amino acids. Germline V gives CDR1 MNHNS, CDR2 SASEGT. Germline trimming cut 2 bases from V and 4 bases from J; bases unmatched to any gene: 5. CDR3: CASSESASGSYEQYF. The DNA of the CDR3 is TGTGCCAGCAGTGAATCGGCTAGCGGGAGTTACGAGCAGTACTTC.

Many counts were recorded for this clonotype. The V and J genes are TRBV12-3 or TRBV12-4 and TRBJ2-3, with D perhaps TRBD1 or TRBD2 (5 bases each). V was clipped by 4 bases and J by 4 bases, with 12 bases between them. The CDR3 has 14 amino acids. This CDR3 reads CASSWDGKADTQYF. The CDR3 region has the DNA TGTGCCAGCAGTTGGGACGGGAAGGCAGATACGCAGTATTTT.

This clonotype has ten or more counts. CDR3 residues: CASSSGGGLEQFF. The DNA of the CDR3 is TGTGCCAGCAGTAGCGGGGGGGGACTCGAGCAGTTCTTC. The chain links TRBV7-3 to TRBJ2-1; 11 nucleotides agree with TRBD2. The V gene's germline CDR1 is SGHTA and CDR2 FQGTGA. Trimming took 6 bases from V and 10 from J; bases not matched to a gene: 5. This CDR3 region has 13 residues.

This clonotype has ten or more counts. The chain carries TRBV20-1 and TRBJ1-1, with a possible D match to TRBD1 (5 bases). The V gene lost 0 bases and the J gene lost 4 bases, with 12 bases spanning the gap. The CDR3 totals 14 residues. Germline values: CDR1 DFQATT, CDR2 SNEGSKA (reference sequence). CDR3 amino acids: CSAREGTASTEAFF. For the CDR3, the DNA is TGCAGTGCTAGAGAAGGGACCGCCAGCACTGAAGCTTTCTTT.

The rearrangement uses TRBV27 and TRBJ2-6, with D possibly matching TRBD1 (5 bases). CDR3 size: 15 residues. The germline V and J ends were trimmed by 0 bases and 3 bases, with 6 bases remaining between them. The V gene's germline CDR1 is MNHEY and CDR2 SMNVEV (reference sequence). DNA of the CDR3: TGTGCCAGCAGTTTATCGCAGGGTGGGGCCAACGTCCTGACTTTC. Protein product: CASSLSQGGANVLTF.

The chain couples TRBV11-2 to TRBJ2-3; D call uncertain. In germline, CDR1 is SGHAT, CDR2 FQNNGV. The CDR3 loop spans 10 amino acids. Trimming pared 5 bases from V and 8 bases from J, leaving 5 bases between. The CDR3: CASSDATQYF. In DNA, the CDR3 is TGTGCCAGCAGCGACGCTACGCAGTATTTT.

The chain uses TRBV5-5 and TRBJ1-2, with D unclear. Trimming pared 4 bases from V and 3 bases from J, leaving 10 bases between. This CDR3 is 13 amino acids long. Germline V CDR1 and CDR2: SGHKS, YYEKEE (reference sequence). The CDR3 here is CASSPGPDYGYTF. In nucleotides, the CDR3 is TGTGCCAGCAGCCCCGGACCAGACTATGGCTACACCTTC.

Concerning this clonotype itself: Being one base from a much bigger clone, this may be a read error. The gene calls are TRBV28 and TRBJ2-1, with 7 bases matching TRBD2. Germline values: CDR1 MDHEN, CDR2 SYDVKM. The CDR3 consists of 17 residues. The CDR3 DNA reads as TGTGCCAGCAGTTCCCTAGAGCGGGATGTATCCTACGATGAGCAGTTCTTC. Translating gives CASSSLERDVSYDEQFF.